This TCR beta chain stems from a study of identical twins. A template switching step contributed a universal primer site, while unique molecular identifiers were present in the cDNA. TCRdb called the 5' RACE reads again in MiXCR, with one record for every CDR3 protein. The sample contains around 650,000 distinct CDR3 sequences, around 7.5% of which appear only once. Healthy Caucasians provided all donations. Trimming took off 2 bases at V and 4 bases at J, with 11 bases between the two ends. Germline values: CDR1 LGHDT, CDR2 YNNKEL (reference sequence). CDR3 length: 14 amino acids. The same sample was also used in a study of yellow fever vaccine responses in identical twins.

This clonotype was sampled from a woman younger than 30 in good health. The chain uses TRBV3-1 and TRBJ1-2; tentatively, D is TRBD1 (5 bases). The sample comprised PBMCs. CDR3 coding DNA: TGTGCCAGCAGCCAATCGACAGCGCGCTATGGCTACACCTTC. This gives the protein CASSQSTARYGYTF.